Each of the 5 T cell receptor beta chains below was sequenced from the same sample in a study of OX40 agonist ivuxolimab in advanced cancers. Clones were read by immunoSEQ multiplex PCR, and TCRdb kept only the in-frame ones, dropping some. The table includes about 100,000 clones, about 91% detected once. Source: CD4+ or CD8+ T cells sorted from blood, taken in a trial of the OX40 agonist ivuxolimab. The receptors here all came from an adult with an advanced solid tumor such as melanoma, head and neck, liver or kidney cancer.

The chain joins TRBV7-2 to TRBJ2-4; D is undetermined. V lost 5 bases and J lost 2, with 13 bases in between. Per the germline V gene, CDR1 is SGHTA and CDR2 is FQGNSA. The CDR3 loop spans 15 amino acids. CDR3 residues: CASSLSAFPKNIQYF. CDR3 DNA sequence: TGTGCCAGCAGCCTCTCAGCCTTCCCCAAAAACATTCAGTACTTC. Based on the CDR3 plus reference TRBV7-2 and TRBJ2-4, the full variable domain is GAGVSQSPSNKVTEKGKDVELRCDPISGHTALYWYRQSLGQGLEFLIYFQGNSAPDKSGLPSDRFSAERTGGSVSTLTIQRTQQEDSAVYLCASSLSAFPKNIQYFGAGTRLSVL.

Only a few counts were recorded for this clone. The chain recombines TRBV7-9 with TRBJ2-7; unclear D gene. The length of the CDR3 is 13 residues. Germline V gives CDR1 SEHNR, CDR2 FQNEAQ (reference sequence). The V gene lost 5 bases and the J gene lost 4 bases, with 12 bases spanning the gap. The CDR3 loop reads CASSVDGRYEQYF. CDR3 coding DNA: TGTGCCAGCAGCGTCGACGGTCGGTACGAGCAGTACTTC.

This chain joins TRBV5-4 and TRBJ1-1; D possibly corresponds to TRBD1 (6 bases). The V end was cut by 0 bases, the J end by 9 bases, with 9 bases between. This CDR3 comprises 12 residues. The germline gives CDR1 SGHNT, CDR2 YYREEE (reference sequence). CDR3 nucleotides: TGTGCCAGCAGCTTGGACGGGACAAAAGCTTTCTTT. Residues: CASSLDGTKAFF. The full variable domain, with the rest looked up from reference TRBV5-4 and TRBJ1-1, is ETGVTQSPTHLIKTRGQQVTLRCSSQSGHNTVSWYQQALGQGPQFIFQYYREEENGRGNFPPRFSGLQFPNYSSELNVNALELDDSALYLCASSLDGTKAFFGQGTRLTVV.

The chain is built from TRBV2 and TRBJ1-4, with D maybe TRBD1 (5 bases). The CDR3 sequence is 14 residues long. Germline V CDR1 and CDR2: SNHLY, FYNNEI. V lost 4 bases and J 4 bases, leaving 10 bases between the germline ends. The CDR3: CASSGGTNNEKLFF. The CDR3 DNA sequence: TGTGCCAGCAGTGGGGGGACCAATAATGAAAAACTGTTTTTT.

This clone turned up a few times. The gene calls are TRBV27 and TRBJ2-5; D is tentatively TRBD1 or TRBD2 (5 bases each). In germline, CDR1 is MNHEY, CDR2 SMNVEV (reference sequence). V was trimmed by 6 bases and J by 5 bases, leaving 22 bases between them. The CDR3 consists of 16 residues. CDR3 bases: TGTGCCAGCAGCATCCAGGCAGGGACCCAGTGGGAGACCCAGTACTTC. As protein: CASSIQAGTQWETQYF.